This TCR beta chain was identified in a study of cytomegalovirus exposure and HLA in healthy donors. With 60 Vbeta and 13 Jbeta primers, the PCR was carried out. The table came from immunoSEQ multiplex PCR; TCRdb's copy has only in-frame clones and leaves some out. The sample lists roughly 68,000 clones; over 75% were seen once. The study, taken as a whole, reports: There were over 150 TCR beta chains listed as cytomegalovirus-associated. Later on, a genetic analysis was performed. It linked a missense variant in DCLRE1C with V- and J-gene trimming of TCR beta. In vitro confirmation showed three CMV-associated chains to be CMV antigen specific.

This clone has only one observation. The antigen remains unidentified. This CDR3 region has 15 residues. The germline CDR1 and CDR2 sequences are LNHDA and SQIVND (reference sequence). V lost 6 bases, J lost 3 bases, and 17 bases lay in between. Sequenced material: PBMCs. The genes are TRBV19 and TRBJ1-2; the D gene is possibly TRBD1 (5 bases). The sequence came from a male donor in good health and CMV-seropositive. The CDR3 region has the DNA TGTGCCAGTAGGTCAGGAAGGGGCTCCTACTATGGCTACACCTTC. Translated: CASRSGRGSYYGYTF.